This T cell receptor beta chain was identified during a study of Ad26.COV2.S vaccination and SARS-CoV-2 variants. The treatment: about 20 received Ad26.COV2.S at low or high dose, single or two shots; about 5 received placebo; per-sample allocation not given. The study sampled participants on day 63 after the first vaccine or placebo injection. Immunization relied on an Ad26 vector, which expressed Wuhan-strain SARS-CoV-2 spike. The data were produced by immunoSEQ multiplex PCR, yet TCRdb's version contains in-frame clones alone and is incomplete. The repertoire holds 250,000 or so clones, with 87% as singletons. This CDR3 has 11 residues. Germline V lookup: CDR1 SGDLS, CDR2 YYNGEE. V was clipped by 2 bases and J by 9 bases, with 6 bases between them.

The chain employs TRBV9 and TRBJ2-1; unclear D gene. The sequencing here drew on peripheral blood, taken in a trial of Ad26.COV2.S vaccine versus placebo. The receptor was isolated from a person between 18 and 65 years old who received the Ad26.COV2.S COVID-19 vaccine or a placebo. The CDR3 spells CASSVPGEQFF. CDR3 sequence (DNA): TGTGCCAGCAGCGTCCCGGGTGAGCAGTTCTTC.